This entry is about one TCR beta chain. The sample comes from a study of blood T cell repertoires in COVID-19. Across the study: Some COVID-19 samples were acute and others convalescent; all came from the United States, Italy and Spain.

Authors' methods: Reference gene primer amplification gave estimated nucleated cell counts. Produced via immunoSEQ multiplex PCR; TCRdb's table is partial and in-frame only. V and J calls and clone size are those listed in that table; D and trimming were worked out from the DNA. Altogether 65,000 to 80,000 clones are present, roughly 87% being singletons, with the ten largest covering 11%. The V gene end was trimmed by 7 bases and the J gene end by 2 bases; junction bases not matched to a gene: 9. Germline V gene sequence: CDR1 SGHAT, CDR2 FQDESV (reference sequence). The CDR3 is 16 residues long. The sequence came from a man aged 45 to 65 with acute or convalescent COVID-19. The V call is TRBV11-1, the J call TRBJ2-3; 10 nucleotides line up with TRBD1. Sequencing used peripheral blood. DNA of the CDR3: TGTGCCAGCACCACTCATGGGACAGGGGACACAGATACGCAGTATTTT. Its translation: CASTTHGTGDTDTQYF.